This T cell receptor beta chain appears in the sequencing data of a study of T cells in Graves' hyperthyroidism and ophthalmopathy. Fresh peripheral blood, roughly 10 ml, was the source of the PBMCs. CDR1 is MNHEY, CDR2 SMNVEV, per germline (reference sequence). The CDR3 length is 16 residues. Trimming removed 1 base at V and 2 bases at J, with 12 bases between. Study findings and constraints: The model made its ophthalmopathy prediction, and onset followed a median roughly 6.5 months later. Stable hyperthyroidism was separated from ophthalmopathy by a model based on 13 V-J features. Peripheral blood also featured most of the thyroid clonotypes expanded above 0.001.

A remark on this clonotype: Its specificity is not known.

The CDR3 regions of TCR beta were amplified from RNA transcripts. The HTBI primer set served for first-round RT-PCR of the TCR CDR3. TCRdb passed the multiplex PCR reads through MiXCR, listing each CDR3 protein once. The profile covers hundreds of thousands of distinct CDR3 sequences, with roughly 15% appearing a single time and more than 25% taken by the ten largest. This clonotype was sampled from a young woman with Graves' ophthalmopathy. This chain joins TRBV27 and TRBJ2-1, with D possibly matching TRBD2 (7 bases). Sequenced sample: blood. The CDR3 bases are TGTGCCAGCAGTTTATTAGGGGGGGCCGCCTACAATGAGCAGTTCTTC. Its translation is CASSLLGGAAYNEQFF.